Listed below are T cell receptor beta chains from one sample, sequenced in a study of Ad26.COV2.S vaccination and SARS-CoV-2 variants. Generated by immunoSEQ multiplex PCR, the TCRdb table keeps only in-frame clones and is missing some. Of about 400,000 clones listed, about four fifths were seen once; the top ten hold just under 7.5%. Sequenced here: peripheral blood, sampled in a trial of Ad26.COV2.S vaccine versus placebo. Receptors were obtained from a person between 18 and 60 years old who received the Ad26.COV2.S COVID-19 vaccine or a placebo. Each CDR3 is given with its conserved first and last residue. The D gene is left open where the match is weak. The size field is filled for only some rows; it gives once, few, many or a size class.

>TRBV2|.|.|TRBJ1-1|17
TGTGCCAGCAGTGAAGCCCGGGCGACAGGTCGCGGGACTGAAGCTTTCTTT
CASSEARATGRGTEAFF
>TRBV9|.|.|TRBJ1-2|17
TGTGCCAGCAGCGCCCTCCCCGGGGGAGGGGGTAGCTATGGCTACACCTTC
CASSALPGGGGSYGYTF
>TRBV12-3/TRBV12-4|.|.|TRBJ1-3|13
TGTGCCAGCAGTTTGTTGGGGTATGGCACCATATATTTT
CASSLLGYGTIYF
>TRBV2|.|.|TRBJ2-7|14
TGTGCCAGCAGAGGTCTTAGACAGTCCGACGAGCAGTACTTC
CASRGLRQSDEQYF
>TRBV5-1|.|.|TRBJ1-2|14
TGCGCCAGCAGAACGGGACAAGCTAACTATGGCTACACCTTC
CASRTGQANYGYTF
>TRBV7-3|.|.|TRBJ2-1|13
TGTGCCAGCAGCTCGGGGGAGTCTAGTGAGCAGTTCTTC
CASSSGESSEQFF
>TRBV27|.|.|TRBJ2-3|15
TGTGCCAGCAGTACCCGACTGAGCGGCACAGATACGCAGTATTTT
CASSTRLSGTDTQYF
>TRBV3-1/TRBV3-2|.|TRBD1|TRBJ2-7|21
TGTGCCAGCAGCCCCCCCCCGCCACGGCAGGGGGCGCGAAGGGGGTCCTACGAGCAGTACTTC
CASSPPPPRQGARRGSYEQYF
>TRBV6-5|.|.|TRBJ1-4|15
TGTGCCAGCAGTCCCTCGCAGGATGGTGGTCCAAAACTGTTTTTT
CASSPSQDGGPKLFF
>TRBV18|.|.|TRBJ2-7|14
TGTGCCAGCTCACCAAGCGGCAGGGGCTACGAGCAGTACTTC
CASSPSGRGYEQYF
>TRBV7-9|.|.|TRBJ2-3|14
TGTGCCAGCAGCTTATCCCTAGCACCCGATACGCAGTATTTT
CASSLSLAPDTQYF
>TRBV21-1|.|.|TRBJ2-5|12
TGTAGGGCCCAGGGCAGCCAAGAGACCCAGTACTTC
CRAQGSQETQYF
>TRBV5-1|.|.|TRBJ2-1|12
TGCGCCAGCAGCCGCGAGGGCCATGAGCAGTTCTTC
CASSREGHEQFF
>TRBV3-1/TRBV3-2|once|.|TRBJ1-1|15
TGTGCCAGCAGCCAAGCGGGGCGTAAGGACACTGAAGCTTTCTTT
CASSQAGRKDTEAFF
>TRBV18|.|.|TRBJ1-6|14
TGTGCCAGCTCACGTCAGGGTTCTAATTCACCCCTCCACTTT
CASSRQGSNSPLHF
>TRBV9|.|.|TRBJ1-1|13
TGTGCCAGCAGCGATGGAGGGGAAACTGAAGCTTTCTTT
CASSDGGETEAFF
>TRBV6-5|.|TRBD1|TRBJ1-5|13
TGTGCCAGCACCCCACAGGGGGGGAGGCCCCAGCATTTT
CASTPQGGRPQHF
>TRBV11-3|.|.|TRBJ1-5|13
TGTGCCAGCAGCCTAGGTCCTAATCAGCCCCAGCATTTT
CASSLGPNQPQHF
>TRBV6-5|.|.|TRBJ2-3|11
TGTGCCAGCAGCCGCACAGATACGCAGTATTTT
CASSRTDTQYF
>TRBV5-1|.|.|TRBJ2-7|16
TGCGCCAGCAGCTTGAGGACGGCGGAGGGTGTCCACGAGCAGTACTTC
CASSLRTAEGVHEQYF